These 8 T cell receptor beta chains originate from one sample sequenced in a study of cytomegalovirus exposure and HLA in healthy donors (dated by TCRdb to between 2016 and 2019). The library came from the immunoSEQ multiplex PCR assay. For the multiplex PCR, a mixture combining 60 forward primers for TCR Vbeta segments and 13 reverse primers for TCR Jbeta segments was used. In TCRdb, the immuneACCESS table is reduced to in-frame sequences with V and J assigned. These tables do not hold every clone; where another copy was compared, an unresolved V gene accounts for under half, and the others remain unexplained. The sample table shows 200,000 to 250,000 clones, and approximately 81% are seen once. In total, the top ten clones hold 8% of the sample. The sequenced material came from PBMCs. The receptors originated from an older woman in good health and CMV-seropositive.

This chain links TRBV5-6 with TRBJ2-5; D possibly corresponds to TRBD2 (8 bases). The CDR3 runs 17 residues. CDR1 and CDR2 (germline): SGHDT, YYEEEE. Trimming left V 4 bases short and J 5 bases short, with 24 bases between. CDR3 bases: TGTGCCAGCAGCCTCCGACGGACAGGCCCGGGAGGGGAGACCCAGTACTTC. This gives the protein CASSLRRTGPGGETQYF.

This chain uses TRBV9 with TRBJ1-5; tentatively, D is TRBD1 (5 bases). The CDR3 totals 15 residues. V was trimmed by 0 bases and J by 4 bases, leaving 11 bases between them. The germline CDR1 and CDR2 sequences are SGDLS and YYNGEE. The CDR3 protein is CASSVGGAGNQPQHF. The CDR3 nucleotides are TGTGCCAGCAGCGTAGGTGGGGCAGGGAATCAGCCCCAGCATTTT.

This rearrangement joins TRBV4-1 to TRBJ2-3; the D gene is possibly TRBD2 (6 bases). This CDR3 has 20 amino acids. Deletions cut 0 bases from V and 2 bases from J, with 24 bases between. Germline lookup yields CDR1 MGHRA and CDR2 YSYEKL. CDR3 residues: CASSQDPPLPIGRPTDTQYF. The DNA of the CDR3 is TGCGCCAGCAGCCAAGATCCGCCCCTCCCGATCGGGAGACCCACAGATACGCAGTATTTT.

CDR3 DNA: TGTGCCATCAGCACCGCTAGCGGGAGAGGGGGAGATACGCAGTATTTT. Encoded protein: CAISTASGRGGDTQYF. The chain has TRBV10-3 and TRBJ2-3; 10 bases are shared with TRBD2. The CDR3 runs to 16 residues. Germline lookup yields CDR1 ENHRY and CDR2 SYGVKD. V lost 6 bases, J lost 5 bases, and 11 bases stayed unmatched.

CDR3: CASSRSGTTNEQFF. DNA of the CDR3: TGTGCCAGCAGCCGTAGCGGGACGACGAATGAGCAGTTCTTC. The V call is TRBV2, the J call TRBJ2-1, with 8 bases matching TRBD2. The CDR3 has 14 amino acids. With 6 bases clipped from V and 7 bases from J, the junction kept 8 bases outside the gene matches. Germline CDR1 SNHLY, CDR2 FYNNEI.

Concerning this clone itself: A read error may produce the germline difference seen at one junction end. The CDR3 coding sequence is TGCGCCAGCAGTTTGGACAGGGCAGGAGATACGCAGTATTTT. This codes for CASSLDRAGDTQYF. The V gene is TRBV5-1, the J gene TRBJ2-3; 8 bases fit TRBD1. Germline CDR1 reads SGHRS; CDR2 reads YFSETQ. CDR3 size: 14 residues.

This clone was seen more than once but under ten times. This rearrangement joins TRBV4-2 to TRBJ2-1; 9 bases are shared with TRBD2. Per the germline V gene, CDR1 is LGHNA and CDR2 is YNFKEQ. This CDR3 region has 18 residues. Trimming cost V 0 bases and J 2 bases; bases outside gene matches: 8. CDR3 DNA: TGTGCCAGCAGCCAAGAAGGGGGTCTAGCGGGGACCTACAATGAGCAGTTCTTC. Translated: CASSQEGGLAGTYNEQFF.

The chain uses TRBV4-1 and TRBJ2-1; 9 nucleotides align to TRBD2. CDR1 is MGHRA and CDR2 is YSYEKL in the germline V gene. The CDR3 length is 16 residues. V was pared by 0 bases and J by 6 bases, with 6 bases of the junction left unmatched. The CDR3 DNA follows: TGCGCCAGCAGCCAAGATGCTAGCGGGAAGGGCAATGAGCAGTTCTTC. It codes for CASSQDASGKGNEQFF.